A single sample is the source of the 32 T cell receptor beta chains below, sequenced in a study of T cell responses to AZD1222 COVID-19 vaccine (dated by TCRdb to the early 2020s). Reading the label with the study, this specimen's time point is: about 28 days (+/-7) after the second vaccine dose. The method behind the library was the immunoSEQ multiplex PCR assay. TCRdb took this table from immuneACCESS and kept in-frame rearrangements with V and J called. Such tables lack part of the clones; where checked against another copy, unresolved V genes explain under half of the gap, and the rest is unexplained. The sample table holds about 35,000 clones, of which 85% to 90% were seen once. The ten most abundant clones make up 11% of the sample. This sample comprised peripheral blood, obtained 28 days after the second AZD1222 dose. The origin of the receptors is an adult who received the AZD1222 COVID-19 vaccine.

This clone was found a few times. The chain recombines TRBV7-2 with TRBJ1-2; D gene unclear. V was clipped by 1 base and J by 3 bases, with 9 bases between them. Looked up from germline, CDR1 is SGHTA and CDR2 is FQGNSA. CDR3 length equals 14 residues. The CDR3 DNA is TGTGCCAGCAGCTTAGTCGGAGGAGACTATGGCTACACCTTC. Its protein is CASSLVGGDYGYTF.

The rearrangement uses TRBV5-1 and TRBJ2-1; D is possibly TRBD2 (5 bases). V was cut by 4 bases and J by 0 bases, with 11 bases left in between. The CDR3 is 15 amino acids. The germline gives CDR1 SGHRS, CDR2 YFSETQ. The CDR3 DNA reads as TGCGCCAGCAGCCCCGAGCGGACCTCCTACAATGAGCAGTTCTTC. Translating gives CASSPERTSYNEQFF.

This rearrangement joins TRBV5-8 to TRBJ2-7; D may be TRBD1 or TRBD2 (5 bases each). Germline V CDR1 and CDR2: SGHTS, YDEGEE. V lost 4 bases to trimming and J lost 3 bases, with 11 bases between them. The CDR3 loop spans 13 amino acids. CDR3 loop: CASSQGTLYEQYF. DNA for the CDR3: TGTGCCAGCAGCCAAGGGACCCTCTACGAGCAGTACTTC.

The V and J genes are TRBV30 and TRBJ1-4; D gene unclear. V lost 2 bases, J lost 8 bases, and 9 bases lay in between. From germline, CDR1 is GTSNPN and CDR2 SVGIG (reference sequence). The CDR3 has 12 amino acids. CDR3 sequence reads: CAWSIRSEKLFF. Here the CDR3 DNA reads TGTGCCTGGAGTATCCGGTCCGAAAAACTGTTTTTT.

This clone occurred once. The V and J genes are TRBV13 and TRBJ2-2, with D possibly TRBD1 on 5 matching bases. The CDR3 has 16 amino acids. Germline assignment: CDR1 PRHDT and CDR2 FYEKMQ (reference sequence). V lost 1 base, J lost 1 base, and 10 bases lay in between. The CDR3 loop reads CASSLAPDRNTGELFF. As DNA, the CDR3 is TGTGCCAGCAGCTTAGCCCCCGACAGGAACACCGGGGAGCTGTTTTTT.

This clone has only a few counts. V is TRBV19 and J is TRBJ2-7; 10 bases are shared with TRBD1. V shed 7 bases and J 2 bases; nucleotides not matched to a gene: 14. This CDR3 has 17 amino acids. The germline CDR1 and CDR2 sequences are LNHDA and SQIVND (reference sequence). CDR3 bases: TGTGCCAGTACCGCCCGCACCGGGACAGGGGACCCCTACGAGCAGTACTTC. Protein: CASTARTGTGDPYEQYF.

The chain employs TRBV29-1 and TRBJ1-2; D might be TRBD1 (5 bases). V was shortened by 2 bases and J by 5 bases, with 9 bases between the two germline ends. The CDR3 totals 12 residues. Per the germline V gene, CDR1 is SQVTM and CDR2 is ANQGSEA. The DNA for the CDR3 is TGCAGCGTTGAAACAGGAACTTATGGCTACACCTTC. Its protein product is CSVETGTYGYTF.

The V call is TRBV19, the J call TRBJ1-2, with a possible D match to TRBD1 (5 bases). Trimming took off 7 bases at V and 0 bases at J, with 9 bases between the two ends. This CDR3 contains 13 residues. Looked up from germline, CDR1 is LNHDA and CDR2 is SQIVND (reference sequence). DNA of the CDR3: TGTGCCAGTACCAGGGAAGCTAACTATGGCTACACCTTC. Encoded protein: CASTREANYGYTF.

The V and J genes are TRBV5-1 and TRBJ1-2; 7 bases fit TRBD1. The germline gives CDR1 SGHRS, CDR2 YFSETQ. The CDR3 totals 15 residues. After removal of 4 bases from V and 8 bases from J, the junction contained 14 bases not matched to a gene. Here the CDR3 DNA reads TGCGCCAGCAGCCCTTCGGGACAGTTGGACCGCGGCTACACCTTC. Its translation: CASSPSGQLDRGYTF.

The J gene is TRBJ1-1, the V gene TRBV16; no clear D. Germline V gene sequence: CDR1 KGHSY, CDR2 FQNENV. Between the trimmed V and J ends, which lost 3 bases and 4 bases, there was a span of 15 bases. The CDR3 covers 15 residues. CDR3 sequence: CASSHSPRFGTEAFF. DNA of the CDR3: TGTGCCAGCAGCCATTCCCCCAGGTTCGGCACTGAAGCTTTCTTT.

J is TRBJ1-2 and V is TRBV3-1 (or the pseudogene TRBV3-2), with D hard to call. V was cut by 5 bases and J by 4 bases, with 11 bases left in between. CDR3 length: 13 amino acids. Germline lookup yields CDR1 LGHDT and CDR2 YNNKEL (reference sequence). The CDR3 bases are TGTGCCAGCAGCTATGAACCCCTCTATGGCTACACCTTC. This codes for CASSYEPLYGYTF.

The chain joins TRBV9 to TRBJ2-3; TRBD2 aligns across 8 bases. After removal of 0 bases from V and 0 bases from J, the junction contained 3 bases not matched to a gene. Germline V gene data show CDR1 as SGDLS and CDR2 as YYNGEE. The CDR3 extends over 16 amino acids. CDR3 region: CASSVVSGESTDTQYF. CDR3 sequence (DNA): TGTGCCAGCAGCGTAGTTAGCGGGGAAAGCACAGATACGCAGTATTTT. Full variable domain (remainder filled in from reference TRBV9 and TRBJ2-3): DSGVTQTPKHLITATGQRVTLRCSPRSGDLSVYWYQQSLDQGLQFLIQYYNGEERAKGNILERFSAQQFPDLHSELNLSSLELGDSALYFCASSVVSGESTDTQYFGPGTRLTVL.

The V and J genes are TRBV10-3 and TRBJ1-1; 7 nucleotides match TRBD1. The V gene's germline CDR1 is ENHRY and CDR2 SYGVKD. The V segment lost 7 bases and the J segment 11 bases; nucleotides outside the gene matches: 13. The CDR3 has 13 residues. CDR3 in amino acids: CAIKGGQGDRAFF. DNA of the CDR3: TGTGCCATCAAAGGCGGGCAGGGGGATAGGGCTTTCTTT.

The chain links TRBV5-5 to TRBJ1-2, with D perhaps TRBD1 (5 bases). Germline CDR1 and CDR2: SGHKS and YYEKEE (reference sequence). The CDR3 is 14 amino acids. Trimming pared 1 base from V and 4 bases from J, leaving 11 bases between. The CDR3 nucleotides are TGTGCCAGCAGCTTGTTAGGGGACCCCTATGGCTACACCTTC. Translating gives CASSLLGDPYGYTF.

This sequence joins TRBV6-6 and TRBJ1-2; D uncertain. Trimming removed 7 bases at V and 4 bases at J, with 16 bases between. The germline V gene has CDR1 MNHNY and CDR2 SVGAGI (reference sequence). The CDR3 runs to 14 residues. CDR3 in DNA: TGTGCCAGCACCTCTTCCCTGGCCACCTATGGCTACACCTTC. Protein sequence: CASTSSLATYGYTF.

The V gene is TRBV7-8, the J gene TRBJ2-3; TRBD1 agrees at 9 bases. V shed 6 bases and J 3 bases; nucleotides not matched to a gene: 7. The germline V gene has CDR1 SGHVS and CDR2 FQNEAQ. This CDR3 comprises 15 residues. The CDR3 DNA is TGTGCCAGCAGTCCAACAGGGGGCAAAACAGATACGCAGTATTTT. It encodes CASSPTGGKTDTQYF.

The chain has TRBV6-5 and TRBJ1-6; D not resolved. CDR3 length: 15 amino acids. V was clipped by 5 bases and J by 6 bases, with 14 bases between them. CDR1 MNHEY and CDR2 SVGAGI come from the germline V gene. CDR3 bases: TGTGCCAGCAGTCAGAAGGTGGGTTTTAATTCACCCCTCCACTTT. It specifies CASSQKVGFNSPLHF.

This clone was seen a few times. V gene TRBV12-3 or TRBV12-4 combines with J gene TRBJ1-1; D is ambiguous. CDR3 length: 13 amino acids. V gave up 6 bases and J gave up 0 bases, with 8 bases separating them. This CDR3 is CASRILVNTEAFF. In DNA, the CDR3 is TGTGCCAGCAGGATATTAGTGAACACTGAAGCTTTCTTT.

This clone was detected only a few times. This CDR3 is CASSRQGGNYEQYF. The CDR3 DNA follows: TGTGCCAGCAGCAGACAGGGGGGCAACTACGAGCAGTACTTC. The genes are TRBV7-9 and TRBJ2-7; 9 nucleotides agree with TRBD1. In germline, CDR1 is SEHNR, CDR2 FQNEAQ (reference sequence). Trimming took 5 bases from V and 3 from J; bases not matched to a gene: 5. The CDR3 has 14 amino acids.

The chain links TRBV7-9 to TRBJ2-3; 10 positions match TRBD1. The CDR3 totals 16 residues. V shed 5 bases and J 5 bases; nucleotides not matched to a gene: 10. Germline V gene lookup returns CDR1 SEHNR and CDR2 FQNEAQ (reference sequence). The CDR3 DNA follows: TGTGCCAGCAGCGGGGCCGGGACAGGGGCCGGAGATACGCAGTATTTT. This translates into CASSGAGTGAGDTQYF.

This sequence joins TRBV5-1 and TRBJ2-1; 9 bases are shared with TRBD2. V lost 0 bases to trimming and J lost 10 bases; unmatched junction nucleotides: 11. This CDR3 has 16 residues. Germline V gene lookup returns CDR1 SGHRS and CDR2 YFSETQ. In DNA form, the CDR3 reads TGCGCCAGCAGCTTGGAGGGACTAGCTCGTGGATTGGAGCAGTTCTTC. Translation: CASSLEGLARGLEQFF.

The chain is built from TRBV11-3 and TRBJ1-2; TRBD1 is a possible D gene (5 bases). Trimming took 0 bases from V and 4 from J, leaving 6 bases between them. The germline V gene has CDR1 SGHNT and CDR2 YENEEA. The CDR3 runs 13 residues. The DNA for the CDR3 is TGTGCCAGCAGCTTAGACAGGGCCTATGGCTACACCTTC. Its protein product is CASSLDRAYGYTF.

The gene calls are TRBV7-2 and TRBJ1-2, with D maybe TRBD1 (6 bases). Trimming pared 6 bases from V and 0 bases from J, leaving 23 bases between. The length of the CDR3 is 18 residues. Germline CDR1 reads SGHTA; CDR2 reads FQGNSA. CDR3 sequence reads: CASSPRRGASAPNYGYTF. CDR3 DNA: TGTGCCAGCAGTCCCAGACGGGGGGCTAGCGCCCCTAACTATGGCTACACCTTC.

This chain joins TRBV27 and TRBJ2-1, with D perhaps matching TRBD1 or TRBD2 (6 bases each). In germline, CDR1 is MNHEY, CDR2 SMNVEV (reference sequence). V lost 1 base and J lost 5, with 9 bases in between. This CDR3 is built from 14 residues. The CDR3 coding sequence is TGTGCCAGCAGTTTATGGAGGGACAACAATGAGCAGTTCTTC. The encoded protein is CASSLWRDNNEQFF.

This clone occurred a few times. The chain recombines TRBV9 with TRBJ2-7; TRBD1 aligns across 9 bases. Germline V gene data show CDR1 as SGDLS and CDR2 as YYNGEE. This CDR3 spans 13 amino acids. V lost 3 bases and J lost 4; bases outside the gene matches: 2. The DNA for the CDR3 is TGTGCCAGCAGCGCCGGGACAGGGTACGAGCAGTACTTC. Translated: CASSAGTGYEQYF.

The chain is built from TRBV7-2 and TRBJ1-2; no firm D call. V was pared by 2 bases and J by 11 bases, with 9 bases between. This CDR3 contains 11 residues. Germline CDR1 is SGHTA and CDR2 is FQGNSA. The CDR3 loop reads CASSLRTSYTF. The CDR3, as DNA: TGTGCCAGCAGCTTAAGGACTTCATACACCTTC.

The CDR3 bases are TGTGCCAGCAGTGAATCAGGGATATATGGCTACACCTTC. Its translation: CASSESGIYGYTF. V is TRBV6-1 and J is TRBJ1-2; maybe TRBD1 (5 bases). The CDR3 spans 13 residues. In germline, CDR1 is MNHNS, CDR2 SASEGT. V dropped 2 bases and J dropped 5 bases, with 9 bases sitting between them.

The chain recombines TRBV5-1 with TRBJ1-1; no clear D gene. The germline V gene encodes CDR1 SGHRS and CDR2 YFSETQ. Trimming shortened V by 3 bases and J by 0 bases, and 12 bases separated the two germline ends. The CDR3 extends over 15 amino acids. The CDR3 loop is CASSSSVGLNTEAFF. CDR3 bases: TGCGCCAGCAGCTCCTCTGTTGGGTTGAACACTGAAGCTTTCTTT.

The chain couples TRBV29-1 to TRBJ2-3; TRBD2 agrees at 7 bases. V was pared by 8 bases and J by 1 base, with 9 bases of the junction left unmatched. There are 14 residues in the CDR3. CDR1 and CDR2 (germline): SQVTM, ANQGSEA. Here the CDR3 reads CSTSMSGGTDTQYF. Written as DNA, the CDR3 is TGCAGCACCTCTATGAGCGGGGGCACAGATACGCAGTATTTT.

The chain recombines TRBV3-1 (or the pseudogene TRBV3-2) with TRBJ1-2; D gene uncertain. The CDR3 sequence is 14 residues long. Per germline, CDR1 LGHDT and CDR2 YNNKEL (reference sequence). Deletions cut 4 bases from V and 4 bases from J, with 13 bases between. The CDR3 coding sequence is TGTGCCAGCAGCCCTCCAGACGGCCTCTATGGCTACACCTTC. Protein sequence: CASSPPDGLYGYTF.

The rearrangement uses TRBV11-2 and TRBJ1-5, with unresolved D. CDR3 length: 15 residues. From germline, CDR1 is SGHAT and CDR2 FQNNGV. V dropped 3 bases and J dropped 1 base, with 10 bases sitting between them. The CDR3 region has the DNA TGTGCCAGCAGCTTCGGCTTATTGAGCAATCAGCCCCAGCATTTT. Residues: CASSFGLLSNQPQHF.

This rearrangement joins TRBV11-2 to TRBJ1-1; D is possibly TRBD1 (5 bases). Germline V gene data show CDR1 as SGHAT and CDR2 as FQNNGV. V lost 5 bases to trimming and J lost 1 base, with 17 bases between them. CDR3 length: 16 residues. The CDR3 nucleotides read TGTGCCAGCAGCCAAGACTCCGGGACGGCGAACACTGAAGCTTTCTTT. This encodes CASSQDSGTANTEAFF.